A single sample is the source of the 2 T cell receptor beta chains below, sequenced in a study of T cells in Graves' hyperthyroidism and ophthalmopathy. Template material for amplifying TCR beta CDR3 regions consisted of RNA transcripts. Initially, a first-round RT-PCR of the TCR CDR3 employed the HTBI primer set. TCRdb independently ran MiXCR on the multiplex PCR reads; one entry per CDR3 protein. The data contain 250,000 to 300,000 distinct CDR3 sequences, 13% of them singletons. Sequenced input: blood. Every receptor here comes from a woman aged 30 to 39 with Graves' hyperthyroidism that later progressed to Graves' ophthalmopathy.

The sample holds many counts of this clonotype. The chain carries TRBV28 and TRBJ1-2, with D uncertain. Germline V gene lookup returns CDR1 MDHEN and CDR2 SYDVKM. Trimming took off 4 bases at V and 2 bases at J, with 8 bases between the two ends. The CDR3 covers 13 residues. For the CDR3, the DNA is TGTGCCAGCAGTTCCGCCAGAAACTATGGCTACACCTTC. This encodes CASSSARNYGYTF.

This sequence joins TRBV6-1 and TRBJ1-4, with a possible D match to TRBD1 (6 bases). The germline gives CDR1 MNHNS, CDR2 SASEGT. The CDR3 contains 14 residues. Deletions cut 5 bases from V and 7 bases from J, with 14 bases between. Written as DNA, the CDR3 is TGTGCCAGCAGTCAGGCAGGGGTGGGTGAAAAACTGTTTTTT. Protein product: CASSQAGVGEKLFF.